In this sample, the clone carrying this T cell receptor beta chain turned up a few times. Its cognate antigen is unknown. V was pared by 2 bases and J by 4 bases, with 15 bases between. Germline CDR1 and CDR2: MNHNS and SASEGT. The CDR3 has 15 residues. The entry originates in a study of T cell repertoires in cytomegalovirus infection. Using its own MiXCR run on the reads, TCRdb lists one record per CDR3 protein. The table shows some 57,000 distinct CDR3 sequences, with roughly a third occurring only once. Sequencing was carried out using PBMCs, sequenced either directly or after in vitro stimulation (not recorded which). The source of this sequence is a human donor in good health (CMV status not recorded). Some clones in this sample may be carry-over from other donors' samples. V and J are TRBV6-1 and TRBJ2-7; tentatively, D is TRBD1 (6 bases). In nucleotides, the CDR3 is TGTGCCAGCAGTGAATCGGCACAGGGAGCGTACGAGCAGTACTTC. It yields the protein CASSESAQGAYEQYF.